This T cell receptor beta chain was captured by sequencing in a study of T cells in Graves' hyperthyroidism and ophthalmopathy. General study points: Median prediction lead before ophthalmopathy onset was 5 to 7.5 months with the model. Ophthalmopathy could be told apart from stable hyperthyroidism with a 13 V-J model. Expanded thyroid clonotypes (above 0.001) were mostly also found in blood.

The V end was cut by 5 bases, the J end by 7 bases, with 18 bases between. Germline assignment: CDR1 SGHTA and CDR2 FQGNSA. The CDR3 runs to 16 residues. TCR beta CDR3 sequences were amplified from RNA transcripts. The study used the HTBI primer set for a first-round RT-PCR of the TCR CDR3. TCRdb re-called the multiplex PCR reads with MiXCR, one entry per CDR3 protein. The sample includes 700,000 to 850,000 distinct CDR3 sequences, around 40% of them seen just once. For this clonotype: Its antigen remains unidentified.

The chain joins TRBV7-2 to TRBJ1-6, with D perhaps TRBD1 (5 bases). Sequencing was done on a sample of blood. This TCR was sampled from a woman between 40 and 50 years old with Graves' hyperthyroidism. CDR3 in amino acids: CASSKGQSVGNSPLHF. As DNA, the CDR3 is TGTGCCAGCAGCAAAGGACAATCAGTTGGGAATTCACCCCTCCACTTT.